Listed here are 14 T cell receptor beta chains from one sample, sequenced in a study of identical twins (dated by TCRdb to 2015 to 2016). The protocol used for the library was 5' RACE. The sequencer was an Illumina HiSeq 2000. TCRdb trimmed the raw reads at Q25, called clones with MiXCR and kept productive beta chains. Under each unique CDR3 protein, matching rows form one entry showing the most common genes and DNA. The table for this sample lists approximately 620,000 distinct CDR3 sequences; 8% to 9% of them were counted only once. The top ten clones comprise around 0.98% of the sample. This sample was also put to use in a study of yellow fever vaccine responses in identical twins.

Source material: PBMCs. The receptor source for this set is a woman under 30 in good health.

This clonotype was found a few times. The chain couples TRBV5-1 to TRBJ1-1; D is perhaps TRBD1 (5 bases). V gave up 0 bases and J gave up 4 bases, with 13 bases separating them. The CDR3 runs to 15 residues. The germline gives CDR1 SGHRS, CDR2 YFSETQ. In DNA, the CDR3 is TGCGCCAGCAGCTTGGTTATGAGGGGATCCACTGAAGCTTTCTTT. Its translation: CASSLVMRGSTEAFF.

This clonotype turned up a few times. The chain recombines TRBV6-2 or TRBV6-3 with TRBJ2-7; 8 bases fit TRBD1. Losses at the gene ends were 6 bases for V and 3 bases for J; bases not matched to a gene: 7. This CDR3 contains 14 residues. Germline CDR1 MNHEY, CDR2 SVGEGT. CDR3 protein: CASRHGQGFYEQYF. The CDR3 DNA is TGTGCCAGCAGACACGGACAGGGTTTCTACGAGCAGTACTTC.

The V gene is TRBV7-3, the J gene TRBJ2-1; possibly TRBD2 for D (6 bases). The CDR3 extends over 13 amino acids. The germline V and J ends were trimmed by 5 bases and 10 bases, with 15 bases remaining between them. Germline CDR1 is SGHTA and CDR2 is FQGTGA. For the CDR3, the DNA is TGTGCCAGCAGCCAGCGGGCCAGCGGGGAGCAGTTCTTC. Amino acids: CASSQRASGEQFF.

The chain has TRBV12-3 or TRBV12-4 and TRBJ2-1; 10 bases map to TRBD2. The CDR3 sequence is 17 residues long. Germline trimming cut 5 bases from V and 7 bases from J; bases unmatched to any gene: 14. CDR3 sequence: CASSPLAGELTSNEQFF. The CDR3 DNA is TGTGCCAGCAGTCCGCTAGCGGGAGAGTTAACGAGTAATGAGCAGTTCTTC.

This chain connects TRBV14 to TRBJ1-1, with D possibly being TRBD1 (5 bases). CDR3 length: 15 amino acids. The V gene lost 1 base and the J gene lost 0 bases, with 9 bases spanning the gap. CDR1 and CDR2 (germline): SGHDN, FVKESK. CDR3 protein: CASSQVGGVNTEAFF. For the CDR3, the DNA is TGTGCCAGCAGCCAAGTTGGGGGGGTGAACACTGAAGCTTTCTTT.

This clonotype was seen many times. The chain employs TRBV5-5 and TRBJ2-2; D is possibly TRBD1 (5 bases). Germline CDR1 SGHKS, CDR2 YYEKEE (reference sequence). Trimming pared 0 bases from V and 5 bases from J, leaving 8 bases between. The CDR3 is 14 amino acids. The CDR3 coding sequence is TGTGCCAGCAGCTTGGTGGGGCAAACCGGGGAGCTGTTTTTT. This sequence encodes CASSLVGQTGELFF.

The chain combines TRBV20-1 with TRBJ1-2; no firm D call. From germline, CDR1 is DFQATT and CDR2 SNEGSKA (reference sequence). V was pared by 6 bases and J by 7 bases, with 21 bases between. The CDR3 sequence is 14 residues long. The CDR3 protein is CSARGGDEVGGYTF. CDR3 nucleotide sequence: TGCAGTGCCCGCGGCGGGGATGAGGTTGGTGGCTACACCTTC.

This clonotype came up many times. The chain links TRBV18 to TRBJ2-7, with 8 bases identical to TRBD1. Germline trimming cut 8 bases from V and 7 bases from J; bases unmatched to any gene: 7. Per the germline V gene, CDR1 is KGHSH and CDR2 is LQKENI. CDR3 length: 12 amino acids. The CDR3 sequence: CASSPTGGEQYF. CDR3 in DNA: TGTGCCAGCAGTCCCACAGGGGGTGAGCAGTACTTC.

The chain joins TRBV12-3 or TRBV12-4 to TRBJ2-7; 8 positions match TRBD2. This CDR3 comprises 14 residues. V dropped 1 base and J dropped 11; count of bases not matched to a gene: 10. The CDR3 DNA is TGTGCCAGCAGTTTAGAGCAAGCGGGAGCCTCAAAGTACTTC. Amino acids: CASSLEQAGASKYF.

This clonotype was seen a handful of times. This chain uses TRBV25-1 with TRBJ2-4, with unresolved D. The V end lost 3 bases, the J end lost 3 bases, and 12 bases lay between the germline ends. This CDR3 is 15 amino acids long. Germline loops: CDR1 MGHDK, CDR2 SYGVNS. The CDR3 DNA reads as TGTGCCAGCAGTGAGTGGGTTCTGGACAAAAACATTCAGTACTTC. Translated, it gives CASSEWVLDKNIQYF.

This chain uses TRBV12-3 or TRBV12-4 with TRBJ1-2; D unresolved. V was shortened by 6 bases and J by 8 bases, with 25 bases between the two germline ends. The CDR3 is 16 residues long. CDR3 residues: CASSQPQTLNREGYTF. The CDR3 region has the DNA TGTGCCAGCAGCCAGCCCCAGACTCTCAATCGAGAGGGCTACACCTTC.

The chain joins TRBV7-9 to TRBJ2-1; a weak D match, TRBD2 (6 bases). Germline CDR1 reads SEHNR; CDR2 reads FQNEAQ (reference sequence). V was trimmed by 5 bases and J by 5 bases, leaving 13 bases between them. This CDR3 spans 14 amino acids. The CDR3 DNA follows: TGTGCCAGCAGCAACAGACTAGGTAACAATGAGCAGTTCTTC. Protein: CASSNRLGNNEQFF.

This clonotype was counted a few times. The chain combines TRBV20-1 with TRBJ2-2; D may match TRBD1 or TRBD2 (5 bases each). This CDR3 spans 15 amino acids. The ends were cut back, 1 base at V and 0 bases at J, with 9 bases in the middle. Germline V gives CDR1 DFQATT, CDR2 SNEGSKA (reference sequence). This chain's CDR3 is CSARAGASNTGELFF. CDR3 DNA: TGCAGTGCTAGAGCCGGGGCCTCGAACACCGGGGAGCTGTTTTTT.

This clonotype was seen a few times. The chain couples TRBV11-2 to TRBJ2-7, with D possibly being TRBD1 (5 bases). The V and J ends lost 5 bases and 1 base respectively, with 12 bases between them. The CDR3 runs to 14 residues. Germline assignment: CDR1 SGHAT and CDR2 FQNNGV. The CDR3 coding sequence is TGTGCCAGCAGCAAAACACAGGTGTCCTACGAGCAGTACTTC. Protein: CASSKTQVSYEQYF.